A single count supports the clone carrying this TCR beta chain. The target antigen is unknown. Germline V lookup: CDR1 DFQATT, CDR2 SNEGSKA (reference sequence). Unmatched junction bases numbered 8, after V lost 5 bases and J lost 4 bases. The CDR3 has 14 residues. The sample belongs to a study of blood T cells in healthy people across ages. Combining a sample-barcoded 5' primer with a J-beta primer mix, a second PCR ran for about 6 to 12 cycles. TCRdb ran MiXCR on the 5' RACE reads and lists one entry per CDR3 protein. Of about 1,500,000 distinct CDR3 sequences in the sample, roughly 40% were seen once. Study-wide points: From one million sequenced T cells, diversity estimates were lower bounds.

The source of this sequence is a young woman in good health. V usage is TRBV20-1 and J usage is TRBJ1-3, with 7 bases aligning to TRBD1. Sequenced: blood. The CDR3 region has the DNA TGCAGTGCTCCCAGGGACAGTGACGGAAACACCATATATTTT. This encodes CSAPRDSDGNTIYF.